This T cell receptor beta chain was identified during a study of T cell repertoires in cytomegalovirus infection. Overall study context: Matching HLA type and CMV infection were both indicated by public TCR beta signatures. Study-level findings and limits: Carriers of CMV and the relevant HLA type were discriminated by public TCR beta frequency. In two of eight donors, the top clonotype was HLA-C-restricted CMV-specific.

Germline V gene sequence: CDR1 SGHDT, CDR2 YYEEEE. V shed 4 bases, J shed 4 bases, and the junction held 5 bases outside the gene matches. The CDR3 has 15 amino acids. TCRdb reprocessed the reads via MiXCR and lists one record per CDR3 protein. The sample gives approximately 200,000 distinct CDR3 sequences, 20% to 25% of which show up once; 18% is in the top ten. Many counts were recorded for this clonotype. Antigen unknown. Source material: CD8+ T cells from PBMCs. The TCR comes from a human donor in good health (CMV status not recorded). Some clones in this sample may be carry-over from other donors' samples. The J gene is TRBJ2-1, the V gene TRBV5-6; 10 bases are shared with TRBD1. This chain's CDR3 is CASSQDRGLYNEQFF. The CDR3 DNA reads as TGTGCCAGCAGCCAAGACAGGGGGCTATACAATGAGCAGTTCTTC.